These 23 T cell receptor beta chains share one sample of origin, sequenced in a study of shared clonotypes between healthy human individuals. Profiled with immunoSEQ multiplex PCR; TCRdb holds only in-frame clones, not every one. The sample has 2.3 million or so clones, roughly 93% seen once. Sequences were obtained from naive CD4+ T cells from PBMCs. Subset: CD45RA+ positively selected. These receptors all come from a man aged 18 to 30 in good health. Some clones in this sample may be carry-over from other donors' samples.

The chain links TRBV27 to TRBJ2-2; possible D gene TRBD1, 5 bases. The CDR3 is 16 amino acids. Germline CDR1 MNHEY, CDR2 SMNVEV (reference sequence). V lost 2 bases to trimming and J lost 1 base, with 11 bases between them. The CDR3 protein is CASSLQGALNTGELFF. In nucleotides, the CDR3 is TGTGCCAGCAGTTTACAGGGTGCCCTGAACACCGGGGAGCTGTTTTTT.

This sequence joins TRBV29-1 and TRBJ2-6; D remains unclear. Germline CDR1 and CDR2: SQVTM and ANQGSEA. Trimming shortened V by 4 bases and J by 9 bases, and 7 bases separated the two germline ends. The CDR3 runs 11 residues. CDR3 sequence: CSVGKDNVLTF. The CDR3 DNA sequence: TGCAGCGTTGGGAAGGACAACGTCCTGACTTTC.

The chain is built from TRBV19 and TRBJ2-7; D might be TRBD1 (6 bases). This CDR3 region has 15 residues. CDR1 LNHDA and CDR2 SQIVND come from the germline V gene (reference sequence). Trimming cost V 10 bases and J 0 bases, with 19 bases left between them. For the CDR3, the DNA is TGTGCCACCAAATCCCAGGCAGGGGCCTCCTACGAGCAGTACTTC. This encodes CATKSQAGASYEQYF.

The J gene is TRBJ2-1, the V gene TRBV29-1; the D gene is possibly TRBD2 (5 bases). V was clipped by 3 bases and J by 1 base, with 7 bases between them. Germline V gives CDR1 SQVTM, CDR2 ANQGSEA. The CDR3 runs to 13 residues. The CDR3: CSVELASYNEQFF. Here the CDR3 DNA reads TGCAGCGTTGAGCTAGCTTCCTACAATGAGCAGTTCTTC.

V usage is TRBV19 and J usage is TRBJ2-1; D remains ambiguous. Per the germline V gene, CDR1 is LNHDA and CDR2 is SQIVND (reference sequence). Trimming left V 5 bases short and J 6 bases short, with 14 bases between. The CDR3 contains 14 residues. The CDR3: CASSLARVSNEQFF. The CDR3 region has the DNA TGTGCCAGTAGTCTCGCCCGAGTGAGCAATGAGCAGTTCTTC.

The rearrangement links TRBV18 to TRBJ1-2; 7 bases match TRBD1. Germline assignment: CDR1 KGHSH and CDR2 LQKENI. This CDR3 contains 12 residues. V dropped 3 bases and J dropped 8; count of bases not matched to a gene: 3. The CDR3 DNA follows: TGTGCCAGCTCACCCCTGACAGGGGGCTACACCTTC. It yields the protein CASSPLTGGYTF.

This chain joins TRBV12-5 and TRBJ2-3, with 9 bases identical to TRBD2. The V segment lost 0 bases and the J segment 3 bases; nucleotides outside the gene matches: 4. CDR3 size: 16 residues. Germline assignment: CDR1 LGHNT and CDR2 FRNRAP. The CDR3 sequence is CASGLVTSGVTDTQYF. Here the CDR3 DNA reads TGTGCTAGTGGTTTGGTGACTAGCGGAGTGACAGATACGCAGTATTTT.

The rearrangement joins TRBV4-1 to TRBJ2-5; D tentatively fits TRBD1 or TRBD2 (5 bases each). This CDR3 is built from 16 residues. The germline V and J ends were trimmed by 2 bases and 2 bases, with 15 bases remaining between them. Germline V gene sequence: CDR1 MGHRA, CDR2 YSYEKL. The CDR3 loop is CASSQLRGRDQETQYF. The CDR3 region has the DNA TGCGCCAGCAGCCAATTGAGGGGACGGGATCAAGAGACCCAGTACTTC.

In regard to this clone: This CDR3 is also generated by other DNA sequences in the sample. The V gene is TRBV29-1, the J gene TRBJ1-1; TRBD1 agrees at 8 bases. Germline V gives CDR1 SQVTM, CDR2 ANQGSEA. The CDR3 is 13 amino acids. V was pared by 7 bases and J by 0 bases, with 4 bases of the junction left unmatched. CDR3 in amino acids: CSGRDRLNTEAFF. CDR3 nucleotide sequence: TGCAGCGGGCGGGACAGGCTGAACACTGAAGCTTTCTTT.

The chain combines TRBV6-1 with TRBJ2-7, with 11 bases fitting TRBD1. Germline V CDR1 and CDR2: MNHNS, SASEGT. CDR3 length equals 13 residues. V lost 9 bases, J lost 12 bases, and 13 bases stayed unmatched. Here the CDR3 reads CASHRDRGTEWYF. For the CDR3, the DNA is TGTGCCAGTCACCGGGACAGGGGGACCGAGTGGTACTTC.

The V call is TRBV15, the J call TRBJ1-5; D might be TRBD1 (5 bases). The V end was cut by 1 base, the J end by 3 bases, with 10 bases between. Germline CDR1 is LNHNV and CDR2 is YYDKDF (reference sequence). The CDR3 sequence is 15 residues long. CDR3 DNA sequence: TGTGCCACCAGCAGAGTCAGGGACCTCAATCAGCCCCAGCATTTT. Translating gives CATSRVRDLNQPQHF.

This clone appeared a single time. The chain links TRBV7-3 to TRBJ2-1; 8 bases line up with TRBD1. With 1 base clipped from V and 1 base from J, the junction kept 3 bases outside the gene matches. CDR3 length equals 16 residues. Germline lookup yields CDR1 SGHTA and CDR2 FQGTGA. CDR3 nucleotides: TGTGCCAGCAGCTTAAGACAGGGGCCTTCCTACAATGAGCAGTTCTTC. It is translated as CASSLRQGPSYNEQFF. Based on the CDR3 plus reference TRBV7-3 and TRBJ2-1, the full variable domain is GAGVSQTPSNKVTEKGKYVELRCDPISGHTALYWYRQSLGQGPEFLIYFQGTGAADDSGLPNDRFFAVRPEGSVSTLKIQRTERGDSAVYLCASSLRQGPSYNEQFFGPGTRLTVL.

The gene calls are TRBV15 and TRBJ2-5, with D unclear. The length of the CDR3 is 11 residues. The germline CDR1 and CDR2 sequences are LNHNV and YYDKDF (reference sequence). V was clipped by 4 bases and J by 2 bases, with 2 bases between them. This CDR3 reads CATSKQETQYF. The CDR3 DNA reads TGTGCCACCAGCAAACAAGAGACCCAGTACTTC.

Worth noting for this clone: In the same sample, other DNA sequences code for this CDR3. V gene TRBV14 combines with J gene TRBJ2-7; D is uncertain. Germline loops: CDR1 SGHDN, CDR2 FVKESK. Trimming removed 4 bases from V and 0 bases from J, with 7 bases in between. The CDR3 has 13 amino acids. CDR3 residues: CASSRARSYEQYF. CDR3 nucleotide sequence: TGTGCCAGCAGCCGGGCACGCTCCTACGAGCAGTACTTC.

CDR3 DNA: TGTGCCAGCAGCATCAACGCAGGGTACGAGCAGTACTTC. Encoded protein: CASSINAGYEQYF. The chain uses TRBV7-9 and TRBJ2-7; D possibly corresponds to TRBD1 (5 bases). The germline V gene encodes CDR1 SEHNR and CDR2 FQNEAQ (reference sequence). CDR3 size: 13 residues. V was trimmed by 5 bases and J by 4 bases, leaving 12 bases between them. The complete variable domain, with remaining parts taken from reference TRBV7-9 and TRBJ2-7, reads DTGVSQNPRHKITKRGQNVTFRCDPISEHNRLYWYRQTLGQGPEFLTYFQNEAQLEKSRLLSDRFSAERPKGSFSTLEIQRTEQGDSAMYLCASSINAGYEQYFGPGTRLTVT.

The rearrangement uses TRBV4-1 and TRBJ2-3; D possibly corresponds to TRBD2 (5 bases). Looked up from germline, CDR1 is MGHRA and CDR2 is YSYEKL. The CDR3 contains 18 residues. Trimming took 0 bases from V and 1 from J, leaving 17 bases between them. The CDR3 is CASSQDTGRGLRTDTQYF. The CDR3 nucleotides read TGCGCCAGCAGCCAAGATACGGGTCGAGGACTTCGCACAGATACGCAGTATTTT.

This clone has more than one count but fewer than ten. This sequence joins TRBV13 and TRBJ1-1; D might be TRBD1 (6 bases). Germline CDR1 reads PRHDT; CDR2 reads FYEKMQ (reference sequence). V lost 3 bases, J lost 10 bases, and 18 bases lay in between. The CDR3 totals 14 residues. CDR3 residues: CASSFVSGAIGAFF. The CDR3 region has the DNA TGTGCCAGCAGCTTTGTGTCAGGGGCGATAGGAGCTTTCTTT.

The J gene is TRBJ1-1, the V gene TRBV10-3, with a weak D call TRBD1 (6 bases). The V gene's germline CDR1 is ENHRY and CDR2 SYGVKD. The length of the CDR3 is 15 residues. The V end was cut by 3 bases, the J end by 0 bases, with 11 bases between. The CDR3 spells CAISDRGAVNTEAFF. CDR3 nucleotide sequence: TGTGCCATCAGTGATCGGGGGGCGGTGAACACTGAAGCTTTCTTT.

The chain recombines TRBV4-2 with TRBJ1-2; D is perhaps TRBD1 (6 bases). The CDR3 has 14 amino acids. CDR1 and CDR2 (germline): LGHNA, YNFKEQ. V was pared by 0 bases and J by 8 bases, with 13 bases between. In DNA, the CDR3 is TGTGCCAGCAGCCAAGAGAACAGGGCGGAAGGCTACACCTTC. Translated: CASSQENRAEGYTF.

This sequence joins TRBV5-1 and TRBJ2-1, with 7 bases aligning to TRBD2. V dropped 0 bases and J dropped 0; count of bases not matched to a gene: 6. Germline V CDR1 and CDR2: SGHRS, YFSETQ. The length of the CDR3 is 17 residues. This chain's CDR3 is CASSLVPAGSSYNEQFF. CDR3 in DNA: TGCGCCAGCAGCTTGGTGCCAGCGGGGAGCTCCTACAATGAGCAGTTCTTC.

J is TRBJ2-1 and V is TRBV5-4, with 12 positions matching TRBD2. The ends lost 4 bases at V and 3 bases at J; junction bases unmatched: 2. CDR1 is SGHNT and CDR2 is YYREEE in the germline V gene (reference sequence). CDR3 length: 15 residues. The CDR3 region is CASSVGLAGYNEQFF. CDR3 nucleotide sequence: TGTGCCAGCAGCGTGGGACTAGCGGGCTACAATGAGCAGTTCTTC.

CDR3 amino acids: CASASLGAGDTGELFF. The DNA for the CDR3 is TGTGCCAGCGCTTCCCTCGGGGCGGGGGACACCGGGGAGCTGTTTTTT. The V call is TRBV28, the J call TRBJ2-2, with 7 bases aligning to TRBD2. The CDR3 runs 16 residues. Germline-derived CDR1 and CDR2 are MDHEN and SYDVKM. The junction had 12 bases not matched to a gene; V was cut back by 8 bases and J by 3 bases.

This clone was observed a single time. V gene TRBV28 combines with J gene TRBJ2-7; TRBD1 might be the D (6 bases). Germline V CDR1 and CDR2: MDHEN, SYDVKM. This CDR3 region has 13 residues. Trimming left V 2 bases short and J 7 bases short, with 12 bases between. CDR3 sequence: CASSLLQGWEQYF. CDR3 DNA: TGTGCCAGCAGTTTACTCCAGGGGTGGGAGCAGTACTTC.